The rows below give T cell receptor beta chains drawn from one sample of a study of CD4 T cells in relation to SARS-CoV-2 and coronaviruses. Generated by immunoSEQ multiplex PCR, the TCRdb table keeps only in-frame clones and is missing some. The table shows roughly 16,000 clones, with around 73% occurring only once. These receptors' targets are unknown. Input material: CD4+ T cells from PBMCs, cultured in vitro. These receptors came from a human donor in good health. Each CDR3 is given without its conserved first and last residue. Expanded clones are given a class, and other clones once, few, many or no size at all.

TRBJ1-6,.,TRBV6-5,ASNQDRNYSPLH
TRBJ2-7,.,TRBV10-3,AITQGRGYEQY
TRBJ2-7,.,TRBV29-1,SVGDESPYEQY
TRBJ2-5,once,TRBV9,ASSVGGQQETQY
TRBJ2-1,.,TRBV7-3,ASSSQPYNEQF
TRBJ1-2,once,TRBV5-1,ASSPQGQGYGYT
TRBJ2-7,few,TRBV24-1,ATSDSWGETYEQY
TRBJ2-5,.,TRBV30,AWSVRGETQY
TRBJ1-2,.,TRBV6-5,ATHGGLHGYT
TRBJ1-5,few,TRBV21-1,ASSPQSNQPQH
TRBJ2-3,.,TRBV6-5,ASSYSLAVSTDTQY
TRBJ2-7,few,TRBV7-9,ASILAGSYEQY
TRBJ1-2,few,TRBV5-6,ASSSLDSNYGYT
TRBJ2-5,.,TRBV11-1,ASSLGPQETQY
TRBJ2-7,.,TRBV28,ASRNSGTGEQY
TRBJ1-1,.,TRBV11-2,ASSQDRGRGTEAF
TRBJ1-1,.,TRBV2,ASSGTRLNTEAF
TRBJ2-1,large,TRBV7-9,ASSSLGAGAYNEQF
TRBJ2-3,once,TRBV7-9,ASSLGQGTQY
TRBJ2-1,.,TRBV5-1,ASSLEESNEQF
TRBJ2-7,.,TRBV11-2,ASSGQEGGNFYEQY
TRBJ2-2,.,TRBV7-9,ASSSIDREVIIGELF
TRBJ2-7,.,TRBV9,ASSESGRASSEQY
TRBJ2-6,.,TRBV6-4,ASSDKVGGDGANVLT
TRBJ2-1,.,TRBV6-5,ARPGAGGSDNEQF
TRBJ1-1,.,TRBV2,ASSKWDKNTEAF
TRBJ1-6,.,TRBV3-1/TRBV3-2,ASSQVEGNSPLH
TRBJ2-7,.,TRBV6-5,ASSTQYEQY
TRBJ1-1,.,TRBV6-6,ASDNPPGETF
TRBJ1-2,.,TRBV19,ASSNDRDRGYT
TRBJ1-1,.,TRBV2,ASSALDRGGEAF
TRBJ1-1,.,TRBV19,ASSIGGLLNTEAF
TRBJ1-3,.,TRBV6-6,ASKGPKGFGRNTIY
TRBJ1-2,.,TRBV10-2,ASSVGQGASTGYT
TRBJ2-6,once,TRBV11-2,ASSRRGSGSGANVLT
TRBJ2-7,.,TRBV2,ASSEGSLSKLSYEQY
TRBJ1-1,.,TRBV19,ASFPRVLATGWDTEAF
TRBJ2-1,few,TRBV7-9,ASSPGTGLMNEQF
TRBJ2-7,.,TRBV18,ASSPGLAVSYEQY
TRBJ1-3,.,TRBV6-5,ATLLSPSGNTIY
TRBJ2-3,.,TRBV30,AWSVLRGLERNTDTQY
TRBJ2-7,.,TRBV5-1,ASRPETGGFHEQY
TRBJ2-2,.,TRBV15,ATSRVLEQAVPGELF
TRBJ2-1,.,TRBV6-1,ASSEGIYNEQF
TRBJ1-3,few,TRBV7-9,ASSPNRGGNTIY
TRBJ1-1,.,TRBV6-5,ASNNVLNTEAF